Presented here are 32 T cell receptor beta chains from one specimen sequenced in a study of CD8 T cells in Susac syndrome. Reverse transcription of roughly 0.45 to 1 ug RNA used random hexamers. TCRdb independently ran MiXCR on the immunoSEQ multiplex PCR reads; one entry per CDR3 protein. The repertoire holds around 160,000 distinct CDR3 sequences, with 93% as singletons. The source material was CD4+ T cells from PBMCs. The receptors stem from a human donor in good health.

In this sample, this clonotype turned up once. This chain uses TRBV15 with TRBJ1-4; D is perhaps TRBD1 (5 bases). This CDR3 contains 15 residues. The germline V gene encodes CDR1 LNHNV and CDR2 YYDKDF (reference sequence). V lost 0 bases and J 5 bases, leaving 10 bases between the germline ends. The CDR3 region is CATSRDGGVNEKLFF. Written as DNA, the CDR3 is TGTGCCACCAGCAGAGATGGGGGGGTCAATGAAAAACTGTTTTTT.

The genes are TRBV3-1 and TRBJ2-2, with 8 bases fitting TRBD2. With 1 base clipped from V and 4 bases from J, the junction kept 11 bases outside the gene matches. CDR3 length: 18 amino acids. Germline V gene sequence: CDR1 LGHDT, CDR2 YNNKEL (reference sequence). The CDR3 nucleotides read TGTGCCAGCAGCCAAGCCCAACGGGGGGGGCGAGGCACCGGGGAGCTGTTTTTT. Protein product: CASSQAQRGGRGTGELFF.

The V and J genes are TRBV3-1 and TRBJ2-3, with TRBD1 identical over 8 bases. Germline CDR1 and CDR2: LGHDT and YNNKEL (reference sequence). The ends lost 1 base at V and 3 bases at J; junction bases unmatched: 6. The CDR3 totals 16 residues. The CDR3 sequence: CASSQVGQGATDTQYF. In DNA, the CDR3 is TGTGCCAGCAGCCAAGTCGGGCAGGGGGCGACAGATACGCAGTATTTT.

The rearrangement links TRBV12-3 or TRBV12-4 to TRBJ1-6; D call uncertain. The CDR3 is 14 amino acids. Trimming cost V 3 bases and J 8 bases, with 11 bases left between them. The CDR3 DNA follows: TGTGCCAGCAGTTTGGGCTTCGGGCATTCACCCCTCCACTTT. Translating it yields CASSLGFGHSPLHF.

This rearrangement joins TRBV6-5 to TRBJ1-2; 9 positions agree with TRBD1. CDR1 and CDR2 (germline): MNHEY, SVGAGI. The V gene end was trimmed by 1 base and the J gene end by 5 bases; junction bases not matched to a gene: 2. CDR3 length equals 14 residues. As DNA, the CDR3 is TGTGCCAGCAGTTACTATGACAGGGGGTATGGCTACACCTTC. Encoded protein: CASSYYDRGYGYTF.

The chain employs TRBV12-3 or TRBV12-4 and TRBJ1-5, with unresolved D. V was cut by 3 bases and J by 3 bases, with 6 bases left in between. The CDR3 contains 13 residues. CDR3 protein: CASSLALNQPQHF. As DNA, the CDR3 is TGTGCCAGCAGTTTGGCCCTCAATCAGCCCCAGCATTTT.

This rearrangement joins TRBV14 to TRBJ2-3; 8 nucleotides line up with TRBD2. The CDR3 totals 14 residues. The V segment lost 7 bases and the J segment 8 bases; nucleotides outside the gene matches: 11. Germline V gene data show CDR1 as SGHDN and CDR2 as FVKESK. CDR3 sequence reads: CASKPSGGGLTQYF. Here the CDR3 DNA reads TGTGCCAGCAAACCTTCGGGGGGGGGCCTTACGCAGTATTTT.

The gene calls are TRBV30 and TRBJ1-2; unclear D gene. Germline CDR1 GTSNPN, CDR2 SVGIG (reference sequence). V gave up 1 base and J gave up 2 bases, with 2 bases separating them. This CDR3 has 11 residues. The CDR3 nucleotides read TGTGCCTGGAGTGGGAACTATGGCTACACCTTC. The encoded protein is CAWSGNYGYTF.

The rearrangement links TRBV3-1 to TRBJ2-7; D unresolved. V shed 3 bases and J shed 6 bases, with 15 bases lying between them. The CDR3 runs to 14 residues. The germline gives CDR1 LGHDT, CDR2 YNNKEL (reference sequence). CDR3 sequence (DNA): TGTGCCAGCAGCCACTCCCAGACAATCAGCGAGCAGTACTTC. Translated, it gives CASSHSQTISEQYF.

The chain carries TRBV3-1 and TRBJ2-1; D might be TRBD1 (6 bases). CDR1 is LGHDT, CDR2 YNNKEL, per germline (reference sequence). This CDR3 region has 13 residues. Trimming shortened V by 0 bases and J by 9 bases, and 9 bases separated the two germline ends. The CDR3 region is CASSQEGALEQFF. The DNA of the CDR3 is TGTGCCAGCAGCCAAGAGGGGGCCCTTGAGCAGTTCTTC.

In this sample, this clonotype turned up a few times. The rearrangement joins TRBV6-1 to TRBJ2-5; D remains unclear. Looked up from germline, CDR1 is MNHNS and CDR2 is SASEGT. This CDR3 spans 13 amino acids. Trimming pared 5 bases from V and 1 base from J, leaving 8 bases between. The CDR3 loop is CASSQMSQETQYF. Written as DNA, the CDR3 is TGTGCCAGCAGTCAAATGAGCCAAGAGACCCAGTACTTC.

The chain couples TRBV10-1 to TRBJ1-1; 8 bases match TRBD1. This CDR3 is 17 amino acids long. V dropped 5 bases and J dropped 3; count of bases not matched to a gene: 14. Germline CDR1 WNHNN, CDR2 SYGVQD (reference sequence). The CDR3 is CASSYQPDRETDTEAFF. CDR3 DNA sequence: TGCGCCAGCAGTTATCAACCGGACAGGGAGACGGACACTGAAGCTTTCTTT.

The chain joins TRBV6-5 to TRBJ2-2, with 8 bases lining up with TRBD1. The length of the CDR3 is 14 residues. Trimming removed 5 bases from V and 3 bases from J; junction bases left unmatched: 2. Germline values: CDR1 MNHEY, CDR2 SVGAGI. CDR3 loop: CASSQTGDTGELFF. In DNA form, the CDR3 reads TGTGCCAGCAGTCAGACAGGGGACACCGGGGAGCTGTTTTTT.

This chain joins TRBV9 and TRBJ2-1, with D maybe TRBD2 (5 bases). The ends were cut back, 0 bases at V and 8 bases at J, with 6 bases in the middle. Germline V gene sequence: CDR1 SGDLS, CDR2 YYNGEE. This CDR3 region has 12 residues. The CDR3 region is CASSVDGDEQFF. The CDR3 DNA is TGTGCCAGCAGCGTAGACGGGGATGAGCAGTTCTTC.

The chain couples TRBV3-1 to TRBJ2-1; the match to TRBD2 covers 7 bases. This CDR3 comprises 14 residues. Germline CDR1 reads LGHDT; CDR2 reads YNNKEL (reference sequence). The V gene end was trimmed by 5 bases and the J gene end by 5 bases; junction bases not matched to a gene: 6. CDR3 protein: CASSEGLYNNEQFF. The CDR3 DNA reads TGTGCCAGCAGCGAGGGACTATATAACAATGAGCAGTTCTTC.

The DNA for the CDR3 is TGCGCCAGCAGCCATCGTAGCGGGGGGGCGAACACCGGGGAGCTGTTTTTT. It translates to CASSHRSGGANTGELFF. The gene calls are TRBV4-1 and TRBJ2-2, with 11 bases aligning to TRBD2. V was clipped by 3 bases and J by 0 bases; unmatched bases: 3. CDR1 is MGHRA and CDR2 is YSYEKL in the germline V gene. This CDR3 spans 17 amino acids.

The chain couples TRBV3-1 to TRBJ2-7; D is uncertain. V lost 1 base, J lost 5 bases, and 15 bases lay in between. The CDR3 spans 15 residues. CDR1 and CDR2 (germline): LGHDT, YNNKEL (reference sequence). The CDR3 region has the DNA TGTGCCAGCAGCCAAGGCTTGGAGTTATGGGACGAGCAGTACTTC. Translation: CASSQGLELWDEQYF.

This chain links TRBV9 with TRBJ1-6, with 7 bases fitting TRBD1. The trim removed 0 bases at V and 5 bases at J, leaving 2 bases unmatched. The CDR3 runs 15 residues. CDR1 and CDR2 from the germline V gene are SGDLS and YYNGEE. CDR3 DNA sequence: TGTGCCAGCAGCGTAGTGGGGACAGATAATTCACCCCTCCACTTT. Its translation: CASSVVGTDNSPLHF.

The chain uses TRBV12-3 or TRBV12-4 and TRBJ2-7, with a possible D match to TRBD2 (5 bases). This CDR3 contains 11 residues. Trimming pared 6 bases from V and 5 bases from J, leaving 8 bases between. The CDR3 DNA reads TGTGCCAGCAGACTAGTCGACGAGCAGTACTTC. Its protein product is CASRLVDEQYF.

The chain employs TRBV6-1 and TRBJ2-1; 7 nucleotides match TRBD1. This CDR3 contains 14 residues. V shed 1 base and J 6 bases; nucleotides not matched to a gene: 3. Germline V gene sequence: CDR1 MNHNS, CDR2 SASEGT. The CDR3 protein is CASSEVGQRNEQFF. DNA of the CDR3: TGTGCCAGCAGTGAAGTGGGACAGCGCAATGAGCAGTTCTTC.

V usage is TRBV25-1 and J usage is TRBJ2-5, with D perhaps matching TRBD1 (5 bases). From germline, CDR1 is MGHDK and CDR2 SYGVNS. The CDR3 is 19 residues long. Trimming removed 6 bases from V and 2 bases from J, with 28 bases in between. The CDR3 DNA reads as TGTGCCAGCAGCCCGCGAAGGGGAAAAACAGGACGGTTTCAAGAGACCCAGTACTTC. Translation gives CASSPRRGKTGRFQETQYF. The variable domain in full, with the rest retrieved from reference TRBV25-1 and TRBJ2-5, is EADIYQTPRYLVIGTGKKITLECSQTMGHDKMYWYQQDPGMELHLIHYSYGVNSTEKGDLSSESTVSRIRTEHFPLTLESARPSHTSQYLCASSPRRGKTGRFQETQYFGPGTRLLVL.

V is TRBV20-1 and J is TRBJ2-5; 14 bases are shared with TRBD2. With 5 bases clipped from V and 5 bases from J, the junction kept 7 bases outside the gene matches. Germline V gene sequence: CDR1 DFQATT, CDR2 SNEGSKA (reference sequence). CDR3 length equals 15 residues. The CDR3 sequence: CSAVTSGGAWETQYF. The CDR3 DNA is TGCAGTGCTGTGACTAGCGGGGGGGCCTGGGAGACCCAGTACTTC.

The V call is TRBV6-6, the J call TRBJ1-1, with D uncertain. The CDR3 is made up of 14 amino acids. Germline values: CDR1 MNHNY, CDR2 SVGAGI (reference sequence). V lost 0 bases, J lost 1 base, and 6 bases lay in between. The CDR3 DNA follows: TGTGCCAGCAGTTACTCGAGGCAGAACACTGAAGCTTTCTTT. Translating it yields CASSYSRQNTEAFF.

The chain has TRBV29-1 and TRBJ2-7; possible D gene TRBD1, 6 bases. V was trimmed by 4 bases and J by 2 bases, leaving 12 bases between them. The CDR3 covers 13 residues. Looked up from germline, CDR1 is SQVTM and CDR2 is ANQGSEA. In DNA form, the CDR3 reads TGCAGCGTTGGGGGTAGGACAGCCTACGAGCAGTACTTC. As protein: CSVGGRTAYEQYF.

The rearrangement joins TRBV29-1 to TRBJ2-5; D may be TRBD1 (7 bases). V gave up 5 bases and J gave up 4 bases, with 23 bases separating them. The CDR3 contains 16 residues. In germline, CDR1 is SQVTM, CDR2 ANQGSEA. Here the CDR3 reads CSVSTGEASSGETQYF. The CDR3 DNA reads as TGCAGCGTTTCAACAGGGGAGGCGAGCAGCGGAGAGACCCAGTACTTC.

J is TRBJ1-4 and V is TRBV7-4, with D hard to call. Germline V gives CDR1 SGHVT, CDR2 SQSDAQ. The length of the CDR3 is 14 residues. Trimming took 3 bases from V and 4 from J, leaving 9 bases between them. For the CDR3, the DNA is TGTGCCAGCAGCTTTCAGAGTTTTAATGAAAAACTGTTTTTT. Translation gives CASSFQSFNEKLFF.

The chain carries TRBV27 and TRBJ1-5, with no clear D. CDR1 and CDR2 from the germline V gene are MNHEY and SMNVEV (reference sequence). V lost 3 bases and J lost 1, with 7 bases in between. The CDR3 contains 14 residues. DNA for the CDR3: TGTGCCAGCAGTTTTGATGGGAGCAATCAGCCCCAGCATTTT. It encodes CASSFDGSNQPQHF.

This chain uses TRBV19 with TRBJ1-1, with 7 bases that match TRBD1. Germline CDR1 and CDR2: LNHDA and SQIVND (reference sequence). This CDR3 spans 15 amino acids. V trimming: 3 bases; J trimming: 4 bases; junction bases outside the gene matches: 8. The CDR3 DNA reads TGTGCCAGTAGTATGGGCCAGGGGGGTGGCACTGAAGCTTTCTTT. This translates into CASSMGQGGGTEAFF.

The chain links TRBV20-1 to TRBJ1-5, with D uncertain. V was trimmed by 5 bases and J by 3 bases, leaving 8 bases between them. The CDR3 has 12 amino acids. Germline assignment: CDR1 DFQATT and CDR2 SNEGSKA (reference sequence). The CDR3 spells CSAGKSNQPQHF. In nucleotides, the CDR3 is TGCAGTGCTGGGAAATCCAATCAGCCCCAGCATTTT.

The V gene is TRBV3-1, the J gene TRBJ1-3, with D unresolved. This CDR3 is built from 15 residues. The V and J ends lost 3 bases and 0 bases respectively, with 9 bases between them. Germline lookup yields CDR1 LGHDT and CDR2 YNNKEL (reference sequence). Here the CDR3 reads CASSQMEHSGNTIYF. Written as DNA, the CDR3 is TGTGCCAGCAGCCAGATGGAGCACTCTGGAAACACCATATATTTT.

A single count supports this clonotype. The gene calls are TRBV5-1 and TRBJ1-1, with 8 bases that match TRBD1. The trim removed 4 bases at V and 5 bases at J, leaving 7 bases unmatched. Germline CDR1 and CDR2: SGHRS and YFSETQ. CDR3 length: 14 residues. For the CDR3, the DNA is TGCGCCAGCAGCCCGGACAGGGCCACGACTGAAGCTTTCTTT. Amino acid sequence: CASSPDRATTEAFF.

This chain joins TRBV6-6 and TRBJ1-2; perhaps TRBD1 as D (5 bases). The V end lost 6 bases, the J end lost 8 bases, and 19 bases lay between the germline ends. The CDR3 is 14 residues long. Per the germline V gene, CDR1 is MNHNY and CDR2 is SVGAGI (reference sequence). CDR3 residues: CASSPRESYLGYTF. The CDR3 nucleotides are TGTGCCAGCAGCCCCAGGGAGTCTTATTTAGGCTACACCTTC.